This T cell receptor beta chain derives from a study of shared clonotypes between healthy human individuals. The protocol was immunoSEQ multiplex PCR, while the TCRdb copy is restricted to in-frame clones and leaves out a portion. Of about 1.1 million clones in the sample, approximately 80% were seen once. This CDR3 has 11 residues. With 2 bases removed from V and 7 bases from J, the gap between germline ends came to 6 bases. Per the germline V gene, CDR1 is SGHAT and CDR2 is FQDESV (reference sequence). The chain has TRBV11-1 and TRBJ2-7; D gene ambiguous. The sequence came from a young man in good health. Some clones in this sample may be carry-over from other donors' samples. Sequences were obtained from memory CD4+ T cells from PBMCs. This sample's subset: CD45RA-negative fraction. The CDR3 loop reads CASSLLGEQYF. The CDR3 DNA reads as TGTGCCAGCAGCTTATTGGGAGAGCAGTACTTC.